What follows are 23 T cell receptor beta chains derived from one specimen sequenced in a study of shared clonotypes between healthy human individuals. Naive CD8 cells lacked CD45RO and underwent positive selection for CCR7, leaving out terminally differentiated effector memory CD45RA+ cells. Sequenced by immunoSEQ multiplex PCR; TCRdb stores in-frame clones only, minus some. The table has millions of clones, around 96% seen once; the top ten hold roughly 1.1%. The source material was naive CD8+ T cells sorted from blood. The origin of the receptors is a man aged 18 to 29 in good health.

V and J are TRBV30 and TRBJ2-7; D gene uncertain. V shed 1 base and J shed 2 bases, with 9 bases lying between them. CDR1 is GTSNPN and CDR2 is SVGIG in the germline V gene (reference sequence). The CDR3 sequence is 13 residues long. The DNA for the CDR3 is TGTGCCTGGAGTGAGAGTAACCCCTACGAGCAGTACTTC. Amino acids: CAWSESNPYEQYF.

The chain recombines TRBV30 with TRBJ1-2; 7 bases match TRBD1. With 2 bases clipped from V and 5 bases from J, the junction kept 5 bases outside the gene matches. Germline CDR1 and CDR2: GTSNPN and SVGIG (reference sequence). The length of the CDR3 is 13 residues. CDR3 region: CAWSTQGPYGYTF. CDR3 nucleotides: TGTGCCTGGAGTACACAGGGGCCGTATGGCTACACCTTC.

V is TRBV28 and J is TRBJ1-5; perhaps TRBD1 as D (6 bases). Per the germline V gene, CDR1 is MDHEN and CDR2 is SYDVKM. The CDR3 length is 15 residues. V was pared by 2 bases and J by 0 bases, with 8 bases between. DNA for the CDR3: TGTGCCAGCAGTTTAGGACAGCATAGCAATCAGCCCCAGCATTTT. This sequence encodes CASSLGQHSNQPQHF.

In DNA form, the CDR3 reads TGTGCCAGCAGCGCGGGACTAGGGAGCACAGATACGCAGTATTTT. Residues: CASSAGLGSTDTQYF. V usage is TRBV9 and J usage is TRBJ2-3; 8 bases fit TRBD2. CDR1 SGDLS and CDR2 YYNGEE come from the germline V gene. V was pared by 3 bases and J by 0 bases, with 3 bases of the junction left unmatched. CDR3 length equals 15 residues.

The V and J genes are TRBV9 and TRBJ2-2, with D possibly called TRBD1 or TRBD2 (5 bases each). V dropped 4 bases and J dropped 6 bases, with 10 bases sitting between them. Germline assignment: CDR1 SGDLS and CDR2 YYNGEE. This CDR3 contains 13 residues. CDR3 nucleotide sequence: TGTGCCAGCAGCTCCAGGGACCCCGGGGAGCTGTTTTTT. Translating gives CASSSRDPGELFF.

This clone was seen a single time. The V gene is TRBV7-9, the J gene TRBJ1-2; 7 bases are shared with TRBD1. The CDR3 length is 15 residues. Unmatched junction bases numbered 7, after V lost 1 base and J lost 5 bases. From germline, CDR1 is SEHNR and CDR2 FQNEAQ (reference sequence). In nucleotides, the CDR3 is TGTGCCAGCAGCTTAGGACAGACAGGGTGGTATGGCTACACCTTC. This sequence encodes CASSLGQTGWYGYTF.

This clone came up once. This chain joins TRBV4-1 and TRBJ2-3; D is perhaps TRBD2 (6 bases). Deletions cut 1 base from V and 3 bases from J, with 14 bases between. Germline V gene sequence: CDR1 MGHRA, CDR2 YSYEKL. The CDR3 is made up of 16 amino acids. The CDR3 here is CASSQGWREVTDTQYF. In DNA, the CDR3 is TGCGCCAGCAGCCAAGGGTGGAGGGAGGTAACAGATACGCAGTATTTT.

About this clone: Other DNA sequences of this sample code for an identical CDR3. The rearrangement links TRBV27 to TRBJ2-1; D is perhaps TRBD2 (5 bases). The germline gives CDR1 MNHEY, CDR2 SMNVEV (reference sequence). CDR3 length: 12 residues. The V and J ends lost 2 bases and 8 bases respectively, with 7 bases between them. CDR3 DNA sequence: TGTGCCAGCAGTTTACTGGGAGATGAGCAGTTCTTC. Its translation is CASSLLGDEQFF.

This CDR3 reads CAWSLGQGASHEQYF. The CDR3 DNA reads as TGTGCCTGGAGTTTAGGACAGGGGGCTTCACACGAGCAGTACTTC. This chain joins TRBV30 and TRBJ2-7, with TRBD1 identical over 11 bases. In germline, CDR1 is GTSNPN, CDR2 SVGIG (reference sequence). With V trimmed by 2 bases and J by 5 bases, 8 bases remained unmatched. The CDR3 contains 15 residues.

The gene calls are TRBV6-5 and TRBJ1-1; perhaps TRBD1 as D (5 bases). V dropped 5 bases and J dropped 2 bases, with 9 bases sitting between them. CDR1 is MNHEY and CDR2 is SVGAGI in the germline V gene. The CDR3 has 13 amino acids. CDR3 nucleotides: TGTGCCAGCAGTAAAGACAGAAACACTGAAGCTTTCTTT. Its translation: CASSKDRNTEAFF.

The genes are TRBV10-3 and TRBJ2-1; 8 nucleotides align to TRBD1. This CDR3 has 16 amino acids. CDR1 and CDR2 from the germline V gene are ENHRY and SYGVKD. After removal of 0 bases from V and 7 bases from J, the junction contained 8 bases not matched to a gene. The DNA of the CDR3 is TGTGCCATCAGTGAGTCATTTGGACAGGGAACGAATGAGCAGTTCTTC. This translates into CAISESFGQGTNEQFF.

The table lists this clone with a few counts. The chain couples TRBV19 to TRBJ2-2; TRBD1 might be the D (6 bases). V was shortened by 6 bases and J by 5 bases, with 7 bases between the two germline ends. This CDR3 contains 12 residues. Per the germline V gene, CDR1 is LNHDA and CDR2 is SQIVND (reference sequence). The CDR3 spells CASRGATGELFF. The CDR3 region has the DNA TGTGCCAGTAGGGGGGCTACCGGGGAGCTGTTTTTT. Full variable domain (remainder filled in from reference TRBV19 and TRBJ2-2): DGGITQSPKYLFRKEGQNVTLSCEQNLNHDAMYWYRQDPGQGLRLIYYSQIVNDFQKGDIAEGYSVSREKKESFPLTVTSAQKNPTAFYLCASRGATGELFFGEGSRLTVL.

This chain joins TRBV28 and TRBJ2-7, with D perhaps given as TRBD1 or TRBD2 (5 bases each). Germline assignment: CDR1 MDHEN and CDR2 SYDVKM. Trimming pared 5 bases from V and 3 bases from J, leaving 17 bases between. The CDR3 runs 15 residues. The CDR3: CASSMLGASVYEQYF. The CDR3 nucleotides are TGTGCCAGCAGTATGCTCGGGGCCAGCGTCTACGAGCAGTACTTC. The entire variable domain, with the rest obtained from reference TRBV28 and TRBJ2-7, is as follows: DVKVTQSSRYLVKRTGEKVFLECVQDMDHENMFWYRQDPGLGLRLIYFSYDVKMKEKGDIPEGYSVSREKKERFSLILESASTNQTSMYLCASSMLGASVYEQYFGPGTRLTVT.

The CDR3 DNA reads TGCGCCAGCAGCCACACACAGGAGGGCTCTGCAACTAATGAAAAACTGTTTTTT. Translated, it gives CASSHTQEGSATNEKLFF. J is TRBJ1-4 and V is TRBV4-3, with TRBD1 as a possible D gene (5 bases). V lost 3 bases and J 0 bases, leaving 17 bases between the germline ends. The CDR3 covers 18 residues. The germline gives CDR1 LGHNA, CDR2 YSLEER.

This CDR3 is CASSQTGSGTKEQYF. CDR3 DNA: TGCGCCAGCAGCCAAACAGGGTCCGGGACAAAAGAGCAGTACTTC. The chain combines TRBV4-1 with TRBJ2-7, with D possibly matching TRBD1 (6 bases). The CDR3 consists of 15 residues. V lost 2 bases and J 7 bases, leaving 18 bases between the germline ends. From germline, CDR1 is MGHRA and CDR2 YSYEKL.

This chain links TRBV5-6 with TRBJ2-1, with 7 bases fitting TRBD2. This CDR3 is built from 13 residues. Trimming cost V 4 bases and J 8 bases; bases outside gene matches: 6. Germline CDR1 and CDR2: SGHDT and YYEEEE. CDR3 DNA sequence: TGTGCCAGCAGCCCTCAGACTAGCTATGAGCAGTTCTTC. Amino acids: CASSPQTSYEQFF. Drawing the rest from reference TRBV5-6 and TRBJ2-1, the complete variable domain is DAGVTQSPTHLIKTRGQQVTLRCSPKSGHDTVSWYQQALGQGPQFIFQYYEEEERQRGNFPDRFSGHQFPNYSSELNVNALLLGDSALYLCASSPQTSYEQFFGPGTRLTVL.

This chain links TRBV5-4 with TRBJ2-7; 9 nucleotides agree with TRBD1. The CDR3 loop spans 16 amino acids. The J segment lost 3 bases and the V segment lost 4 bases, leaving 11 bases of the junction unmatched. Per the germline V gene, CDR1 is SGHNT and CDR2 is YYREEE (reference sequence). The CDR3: CASSALTGGRDYEQYF. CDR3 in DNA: TGTGCCAGCAGCGCGCTAACAGGGGGCAGGGACTACGAGCAGTACTTC.

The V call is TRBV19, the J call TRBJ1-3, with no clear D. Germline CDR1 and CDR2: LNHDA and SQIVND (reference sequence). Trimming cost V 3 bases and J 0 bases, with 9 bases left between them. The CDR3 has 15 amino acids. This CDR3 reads CASSIESRSGNTIYF. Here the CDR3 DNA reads TGTGCCAGTAGTATTGAGAGCCGCTCTGGAAACACCATATATTTT. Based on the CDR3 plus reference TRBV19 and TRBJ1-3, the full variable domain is DGGITQSPKYLFRKEGQNVTLSCEQNLNHDAMYWYRQDPGQGLRLIYYSQIVNDFQKGDIAEGYSVSREKKESFPLTVTSAQKNPTAFYLCASSIESRSGNTIYFGEGSWLTVV.

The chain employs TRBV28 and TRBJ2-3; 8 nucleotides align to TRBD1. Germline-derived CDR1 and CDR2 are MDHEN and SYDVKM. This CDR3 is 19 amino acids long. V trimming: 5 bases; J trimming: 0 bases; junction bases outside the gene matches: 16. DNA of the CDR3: TGTGCCAGCAGTCCTATGGGCCCTTTGACAGGGGTGAGCACAGATACGCAGTATTTT. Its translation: CASSPMGPLTGVSTDTQYF.

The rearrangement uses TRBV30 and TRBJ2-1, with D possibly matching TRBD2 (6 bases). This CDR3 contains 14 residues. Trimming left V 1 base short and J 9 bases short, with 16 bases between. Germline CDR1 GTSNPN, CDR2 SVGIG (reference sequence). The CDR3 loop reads CAWSAILSGGEQFF. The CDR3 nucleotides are TGTGCCTGGAGTGCAATTCTGTCCGGGGGTGAGCAGTTCTTC.

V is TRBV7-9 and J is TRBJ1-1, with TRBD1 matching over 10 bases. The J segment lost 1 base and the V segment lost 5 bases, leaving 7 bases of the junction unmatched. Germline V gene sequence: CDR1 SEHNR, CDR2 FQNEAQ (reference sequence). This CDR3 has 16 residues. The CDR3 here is CASSSWDRGKNTEAFF. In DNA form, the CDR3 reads TGTGCCAGCAGCAGTTGGGACAGGGGAAAGAACACTGAAGCTTTCTTT. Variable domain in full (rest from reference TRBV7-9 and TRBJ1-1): DTGVSQNPRHKITKRGQNVTFRCDPISEHNRLYWYRQTLGQGPEFLTYFQNEAQLEKSRLLSDRFSAERPKGSFSTLEIQRTEQGDSAMYLCASSSWDRGKNTEAFFGQGTRLTVV.

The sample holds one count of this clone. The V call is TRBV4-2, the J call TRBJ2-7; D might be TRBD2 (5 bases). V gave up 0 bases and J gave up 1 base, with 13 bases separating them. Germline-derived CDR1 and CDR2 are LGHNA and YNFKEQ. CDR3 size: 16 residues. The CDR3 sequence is CASSQEEVIGSYEQYF. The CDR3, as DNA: TGTGCCAGCAGCCAAGAGGAGGTTATTGGGTCCTACGAGCAGTACTTC.

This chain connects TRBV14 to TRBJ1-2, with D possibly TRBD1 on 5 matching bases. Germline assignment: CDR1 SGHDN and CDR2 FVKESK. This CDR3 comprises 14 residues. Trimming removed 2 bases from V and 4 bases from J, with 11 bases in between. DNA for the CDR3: TGTGCCAGCAGCCAACAGGGAATGGGCTATGGCTACACCTTC. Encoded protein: CASSQQGMGYGYTF.